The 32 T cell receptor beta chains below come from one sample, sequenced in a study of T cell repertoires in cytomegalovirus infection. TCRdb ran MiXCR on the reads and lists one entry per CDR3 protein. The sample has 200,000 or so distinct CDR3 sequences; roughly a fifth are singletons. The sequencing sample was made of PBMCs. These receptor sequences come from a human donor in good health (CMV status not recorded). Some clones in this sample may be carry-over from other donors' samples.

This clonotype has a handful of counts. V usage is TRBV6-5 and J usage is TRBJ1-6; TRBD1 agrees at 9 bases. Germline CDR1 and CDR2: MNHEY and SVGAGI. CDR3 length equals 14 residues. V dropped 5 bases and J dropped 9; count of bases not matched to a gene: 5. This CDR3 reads CASSHDRGSSPLHF. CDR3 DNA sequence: TGTGCCAGCAGTCACGACAGGGGGAGTTCACCCCTCCACTTT.

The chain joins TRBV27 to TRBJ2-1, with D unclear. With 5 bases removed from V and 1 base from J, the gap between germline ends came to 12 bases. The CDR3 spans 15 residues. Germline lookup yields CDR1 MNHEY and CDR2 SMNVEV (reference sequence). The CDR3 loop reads CASSPGSLSYNEQFF. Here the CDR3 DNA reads TGTGCCAGCAGTCCCGGCTCGTTATCCTACAATGAGCAGTTCTTC.

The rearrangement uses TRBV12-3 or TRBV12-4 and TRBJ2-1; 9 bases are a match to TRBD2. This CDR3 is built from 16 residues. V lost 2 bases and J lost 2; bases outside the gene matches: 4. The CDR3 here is CASSLQASGAYNEQFF. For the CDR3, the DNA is TGTGCCAGCAGTTTACAGGCTAGCGGGGCCTACAATGAGCAGTTCTTC.

The CDR3 here is CASSQDPGNWNQPQHF. The DNA of the CDR3 is TGCGCCAGCAGCCAAGATCCGGGTAACTGGAATCAGCCCCAGCATTTT. The rearrangement uses TRBV4-1 and TRBJ1-5; D is unclear. Trimming took off 0 bases at V and 4 bases at J, with 13 bases between the two ends. This CDR3 is 16 amino acids long. Looked up from germline, CDR1 is MGHRA and CDR2 is YSYEKL.

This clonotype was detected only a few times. The chain's CDR3 is CASRLDLPSTDTQYF. The DNA for the CDR3 is TGTGCCAGCAGGCTGGACCTTCCTAGCACAGATACGCAGTATTTT. The chain uses TRBV27 and TRBJ2-3, with D uncertain. The CDR3 is 15 residues long. The germline gives CDR1 MNHEY, CDR2 SMNVEV (reference sequence). The V end was cut by 6 bases, the J end by 0 bases, with 13 bases between.

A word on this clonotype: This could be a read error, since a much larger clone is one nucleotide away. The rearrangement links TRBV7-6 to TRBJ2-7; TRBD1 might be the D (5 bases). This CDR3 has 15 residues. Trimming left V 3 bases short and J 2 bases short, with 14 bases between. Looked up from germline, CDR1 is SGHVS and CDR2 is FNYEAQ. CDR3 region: CASSFRVGDTYEQYF. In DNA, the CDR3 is TGTGCCAGCAGCTTTCGGGTAGGGGATACCTACGAGCAGTACTTC.

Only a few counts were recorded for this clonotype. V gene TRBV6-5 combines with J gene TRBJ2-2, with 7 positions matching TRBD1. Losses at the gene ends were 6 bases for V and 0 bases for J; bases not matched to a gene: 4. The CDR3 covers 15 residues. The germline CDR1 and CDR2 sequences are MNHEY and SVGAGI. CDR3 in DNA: TGTGCCAGCAGCAGACAGGGTCCGAACACCGGGGAGCTGTTTTTT. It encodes CASSRQGPNTGELFF.

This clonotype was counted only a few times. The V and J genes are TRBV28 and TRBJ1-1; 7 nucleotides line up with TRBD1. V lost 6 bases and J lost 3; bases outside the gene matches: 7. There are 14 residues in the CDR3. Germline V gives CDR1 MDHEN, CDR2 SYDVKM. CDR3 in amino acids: CASRAGGSDTEAFF. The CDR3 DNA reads TGTGCCAGCAGGGCAGGGGGAAGTGACACTGAAGCTTTCTTT.

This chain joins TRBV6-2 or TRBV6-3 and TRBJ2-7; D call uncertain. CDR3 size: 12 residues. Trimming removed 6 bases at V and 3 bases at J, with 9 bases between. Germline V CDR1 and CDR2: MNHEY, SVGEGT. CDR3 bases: TGTGCCAGCAGCACTTGGGGCTACGAGCAGTACTTC. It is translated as CASSTWGYEQYF.

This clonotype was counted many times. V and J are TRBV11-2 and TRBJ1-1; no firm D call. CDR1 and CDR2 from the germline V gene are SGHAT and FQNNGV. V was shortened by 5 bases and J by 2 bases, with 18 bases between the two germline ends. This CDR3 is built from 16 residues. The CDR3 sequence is CASSPLGRLKNTEAFF. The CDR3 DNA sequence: TGTGCCAGCAGCCCCCTTGGACGCTTAAAAAACACTGAAGCTTTCTTT.

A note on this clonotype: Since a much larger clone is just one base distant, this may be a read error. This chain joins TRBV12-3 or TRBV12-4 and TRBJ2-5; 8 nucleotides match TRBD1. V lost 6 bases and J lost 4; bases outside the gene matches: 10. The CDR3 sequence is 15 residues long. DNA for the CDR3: TGTGCCAGCAGACCCGGGACAGGCCCTCTAGAGACCCAGTACTTC. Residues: CASRPGTGPLETQYF.

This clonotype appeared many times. The CDR3 loop is CASSVTGTGATYEQYF. The CDR3 DNA sequence: TGTGCCAGCAGTGTTACCGGGACAGGGGCTACCTACGAGCAGTACTTC. The V gene is TRBV27, the J gene TRBJ2-7, with TRBD1 identical over 10 bases. This CDR3 has 16 residues. The ends lost 5 bases at V and 2 bases at J; junction bases unmatched: 9. CDR1 is MNHEY and CDR2 is SMNVEV in the germline V gene (reference sequence).

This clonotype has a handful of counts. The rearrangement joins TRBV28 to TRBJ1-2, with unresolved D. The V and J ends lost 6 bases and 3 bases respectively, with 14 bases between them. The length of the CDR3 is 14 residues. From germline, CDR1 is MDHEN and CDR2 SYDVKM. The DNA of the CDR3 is TGTGCCAGCAGCCCCCGTGGGGAGGACTATGGCTACACCTTC. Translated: CASSPRGEDYGYTF.

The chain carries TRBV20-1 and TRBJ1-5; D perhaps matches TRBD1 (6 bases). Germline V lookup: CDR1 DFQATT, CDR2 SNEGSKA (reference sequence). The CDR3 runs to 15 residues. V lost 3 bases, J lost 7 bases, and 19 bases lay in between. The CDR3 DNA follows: TGCAGTGCTAGCTTTTCGACAGGCCAGGGGCAGCCCCAGCATTTT. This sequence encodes CSASFSTGQGQPQHF.

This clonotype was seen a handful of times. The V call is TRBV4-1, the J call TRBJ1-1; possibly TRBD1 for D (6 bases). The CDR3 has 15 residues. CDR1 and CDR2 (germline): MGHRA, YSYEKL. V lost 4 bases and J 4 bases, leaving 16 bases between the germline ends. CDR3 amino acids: CASSRNRADGTEAFF. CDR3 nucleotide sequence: TGCGCCAGCAGCCGCAACAGGGCGGATGGCACTGAAGCTTTCTTT.

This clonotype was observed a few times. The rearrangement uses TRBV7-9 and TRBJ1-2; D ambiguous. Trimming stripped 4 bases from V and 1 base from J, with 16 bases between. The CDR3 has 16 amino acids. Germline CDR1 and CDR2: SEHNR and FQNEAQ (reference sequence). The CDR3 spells CASSSPPGRINYGYTF. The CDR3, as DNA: TGTGCCAGCAGCTCGCCTCCGGGGAGAATTAACTATGGCTACACCTTC.

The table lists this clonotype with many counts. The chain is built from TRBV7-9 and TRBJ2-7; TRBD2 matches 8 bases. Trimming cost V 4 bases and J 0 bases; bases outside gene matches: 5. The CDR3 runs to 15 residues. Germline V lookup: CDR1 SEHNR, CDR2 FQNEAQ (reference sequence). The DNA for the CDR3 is TGTGCCAGCAGCTCGTTCGGGACTAGCTCCTACGAGCAGTACTTC. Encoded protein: CASSSFGTSSYEQYF. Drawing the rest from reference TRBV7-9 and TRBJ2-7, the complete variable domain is DTGVSQNPRHKITKRGQNVTFRCDPISEHNRLYWYRQTLGQGPEFLTYFQNEAQLEKSRLLSDRFSAERPKGSFSTLEIQRTEQGDSAMYLCASSSFGTSSYEQYFGPGTRLTVT.

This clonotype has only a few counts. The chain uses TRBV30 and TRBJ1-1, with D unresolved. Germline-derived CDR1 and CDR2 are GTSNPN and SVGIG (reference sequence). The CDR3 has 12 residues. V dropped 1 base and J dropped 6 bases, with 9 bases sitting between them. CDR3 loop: CAWSGGGAEAFF. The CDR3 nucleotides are TGTGCCTGGAGTGGGGGTGGCGCTGAAGCTTTCTTT.

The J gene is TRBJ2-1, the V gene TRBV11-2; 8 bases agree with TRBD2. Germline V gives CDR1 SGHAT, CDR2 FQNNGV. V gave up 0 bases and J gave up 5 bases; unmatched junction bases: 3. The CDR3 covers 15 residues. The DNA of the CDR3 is TGTGCCAGCAGCTTAGAGGTAGCGGGGCACAATGAGCAGTTCTTC. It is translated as CASSLEVAGHNEQFF.

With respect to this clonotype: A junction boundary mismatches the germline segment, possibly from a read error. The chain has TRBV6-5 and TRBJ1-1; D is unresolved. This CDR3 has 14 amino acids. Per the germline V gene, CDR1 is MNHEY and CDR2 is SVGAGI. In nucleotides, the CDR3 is TGTACCAGCAGTTCCACGGTGTGGGGCACTGAAGCTTTCTTT. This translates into CTSSSTVWGTEAFF.

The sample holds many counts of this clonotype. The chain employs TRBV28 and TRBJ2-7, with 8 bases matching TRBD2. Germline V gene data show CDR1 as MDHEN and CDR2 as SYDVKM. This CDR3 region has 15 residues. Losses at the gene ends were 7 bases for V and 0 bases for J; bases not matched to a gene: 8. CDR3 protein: CASTPGGSSSYEQYF. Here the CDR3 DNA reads TGTGCCAGCACCCCGGGGGGGTCGAGCTCCTACGAGCAGTACTTC.

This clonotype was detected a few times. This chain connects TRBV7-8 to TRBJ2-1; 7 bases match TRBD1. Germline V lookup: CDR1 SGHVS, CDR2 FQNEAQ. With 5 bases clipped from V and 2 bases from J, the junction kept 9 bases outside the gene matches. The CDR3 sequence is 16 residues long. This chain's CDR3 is CASSPSRQGAYNEQFF. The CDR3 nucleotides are TGTGCCAGCAGCCCCTCGAGGCAGGGGGCCTACAATGAGCAGTTCTTC.

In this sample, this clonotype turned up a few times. The CDR3 DNA sequence: TGTGCCAGCAGCTTTGTTTCCTCGAACACCGGGGAGCTGTTTTTT. Encoded protein: CASSFVSSNTGELFF. The chain carries TRBV11-3 and TRBJ2-2, with D hard to call. Germline lookup yields CDR1 SGHNT and CDR2 YENEEA. V was pared by 3 bases and J by 0 bases, with 8 bases between. The CDR3 has 15 residues.

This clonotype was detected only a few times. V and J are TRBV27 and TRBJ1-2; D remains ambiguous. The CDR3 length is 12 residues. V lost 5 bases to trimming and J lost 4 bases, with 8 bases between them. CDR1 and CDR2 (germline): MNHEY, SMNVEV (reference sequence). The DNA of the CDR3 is TGTGCCAGCAGTATAGACGGCTATGGCTACACCTTC. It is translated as CASSIDGYGYTF.

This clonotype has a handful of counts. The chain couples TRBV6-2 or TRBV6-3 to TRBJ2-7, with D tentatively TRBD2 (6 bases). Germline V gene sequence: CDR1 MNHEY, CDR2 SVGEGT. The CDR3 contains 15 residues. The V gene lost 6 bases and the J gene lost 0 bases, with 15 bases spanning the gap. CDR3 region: CASRPKFGGSYEQYF. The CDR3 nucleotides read TGTGCCAGCAGACCAAAATTCGGGGGCTCCTACGAGCAGTACTTC.

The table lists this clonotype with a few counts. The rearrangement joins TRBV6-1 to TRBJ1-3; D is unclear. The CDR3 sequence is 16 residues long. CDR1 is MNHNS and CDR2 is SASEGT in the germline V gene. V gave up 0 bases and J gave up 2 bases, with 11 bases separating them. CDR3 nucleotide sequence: TGTGCCAGCAGTGAAGCGCTTGCCGGGGCTGGAAACACCATATATTTT. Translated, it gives CASSEALAGAGNTIYF.

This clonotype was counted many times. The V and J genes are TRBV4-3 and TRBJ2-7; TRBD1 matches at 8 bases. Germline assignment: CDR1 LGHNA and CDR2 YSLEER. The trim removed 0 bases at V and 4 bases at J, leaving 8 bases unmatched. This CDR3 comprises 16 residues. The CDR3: CASSQDEQGANYEQYF. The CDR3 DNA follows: TGCGCCAGCAGCCAAGATGAGCAGGGGGCCAATTACGAGCAGTACTTC.

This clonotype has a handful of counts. CDR3 protein: CASSQVRRAGHHTEAFF. The CDR3 DNA follows: TGTGCCAGCAGCCAAGTGAGACGGGCGGGACACCACACTGAAGCTTTCTTT. The chain is built from TRBV14 and TRBJ1-1; D possibly corresponds to TRBD1 (6 bases). Between the trimmed V and J ends, which lost 1 base and 3 bases, there was a span of 18 bases. Germline values: CDR1 SGHDN, CDR2 FVKESK. CDR3 length equals 17 residues.

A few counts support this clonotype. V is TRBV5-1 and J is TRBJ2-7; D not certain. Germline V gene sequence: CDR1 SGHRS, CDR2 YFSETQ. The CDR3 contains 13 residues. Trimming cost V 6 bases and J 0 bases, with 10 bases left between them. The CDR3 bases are TGCGCCAGCACCGATACGGTCTCCTACGAGCAGTACTTC. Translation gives CASTDTVSYEQYF.

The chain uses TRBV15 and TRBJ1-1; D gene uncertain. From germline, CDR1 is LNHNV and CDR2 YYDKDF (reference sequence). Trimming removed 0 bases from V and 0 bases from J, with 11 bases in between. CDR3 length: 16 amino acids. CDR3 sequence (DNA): TGTGCCACCAGCAGAGATCAGGTTACGATGAACACTGAAGCTTTCTTT. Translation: CATSRDQVTMNTEAFF. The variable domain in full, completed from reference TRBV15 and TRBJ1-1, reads DAMVIQNPRYQVTQFGKPVTLSCSQTLNHNVMYWYQQKSSQAPKLLFHYYDKDFNNEADTPDNFQSRRPNTSFCFLDIRSPGLGDTAMYLCATSRDQVTMNTEAFFGQGTRLTVV.

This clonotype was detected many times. Here the CDR3 DNA reads TGTGCCAGCAGCTTAGCCCTCCCGACAGGCGGCATCTCCTACGAGCAGTACTTC. It codes for CASSLALPTGGISYEQYF. The V and J genes are TRBV7-2 and TRBJ2-7; D might be TRBD1 (6 bases). CDR1 SGHTA and CDR2 FQGNSA come from the germline V gene. Trimming cost V 0 bases and J 0 bases, with 18 bases left between them. This CDR3 is 18 amino acids long.

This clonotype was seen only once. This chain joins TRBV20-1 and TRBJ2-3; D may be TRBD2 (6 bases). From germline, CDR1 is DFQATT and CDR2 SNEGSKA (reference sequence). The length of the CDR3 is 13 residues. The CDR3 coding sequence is TGCAGGGTGTGGCGGGATGGCACAGATACGCAGTATTTT. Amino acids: CRVWRDGTDTQYF.